The 32 T cell receptor beta chains presented below share a single source sample, sequenced in a study of tissue T cells after allogeneic stem cell transplantation (dated by TCRdb to between 2020 and 2023). Explained via the paper, the time point label denotes: mouse harvest day 7 after allogeneic transplant. Each mouse graft, delivered by tail vein injection, combined 10^6 splenic CD5+ T cells with 10^7 T-cell-depleted bone marrow cells. The library was prepared using the immunoSEQ multiplex PCR assay. In TCRdb, the immuneACCESS table is reduced to in-frame sequences with V and J assigned. These tables do not hold every clone; where another copy was compared, an unresolved V gene accounts for under half, and the others remain unexplained. The sample table contains around 6,200 clones; only one count was recorded for roughly half of them. Jointly, the top ten make up about 7.2% of the sample. The material sequenced was gut tissue. Every receptor here comes from a female BALB/c mouse given C57BL/6 T cells with graft-versus-host disease after an allogeneic hematopoietic cell transplant.

A note on this clone: These gene names are mouse names. The CDR3 end falls 1 residue outside the read, so it is completed with the germline J gene. This chain joins TRBV24 and TRBJ1-1; D is undetermined. The CDR3 runs to 14 residues. CDR1 and CDR2 (germline): KGHTA, FRNEEI. Trimming stripped 5 bases from V and 2 bases from J, with 12 bases between. CDR3 amino acids: CASSSRENNTEVFF. The sequenced CDR3 bases are TGTGCCAGCAGTTCCCGGGAAAATAACACAGAAGTCTTC.

As concerns this clone: Each gene name is a mouse one. The read is 1 residue too short to cover the CDR3 end, so that end is filled in from the germline J gene. This rearrangement joins TRBV3 to TRBJ1-3; no reliable D call. With 1 base removed from V and 0 bases from J, the gap between germline ends came to 4 bases. The CDR3 sequence is 14 residues long. The germline V gene encodes CDR1 SNHLY and CDR2 FYNGKV (reference sequence). This CDR3 reads CASSLGNSGNTLYF. The sequenced part of the CDR3 DNA is TGTGCCAGCAGCTTAGGCAATTCTGGAAATACGCTCTAT.

This clone was seen a handful of times. The listed genes are named as in mouse. The read terminates 1 residue ahead of where the CDR3 ends, so the germline J gene completes it. The chain has TRBV26 and TRBJ2-7, with TRBD1 matching 7 bases. Germline lookup yields CDR1 KGHPV and CDR2 FQNQEV (reference sequence). Unmatched junction bases numbered 2, after V lost 2 bases and J lost 4 bases. This CDR3 region has 13 residues. The CDR3 loop is CASSLDRDYEQYF. CDR3 DNA (partial): TGTGCCAGCAGTCTGGACAGGGATTATGAACAGTAC.

Details on this clone: Gene names are the mouse ones. The CDR3 end is not reached by the read, which stops 1 residue before it; the germline J gene fills it in. The chain uses TRBV3 and TRBJ2-1, with TRBD2 identical over 8 bases. V gave up 5 bases and J gave up 1 base; unmatched junction bases: 4. This CDR3 is built from 15 residues. Germline V lookup: CDR1 SNHLY, CDR2 FYNGKV (reference sequence). CDR3 sequence reads: CASSASGGNYAEQFF. The CDR3 bases that were read are TGTGCCAGCAGCGCATCTGGGGGGAACTATGCTGAGCAGTTC.

This clone ranks as medium-sized. Gene names follow the mouse nomenclature. Coverage ceases 1 residue before the CDR3 finishes, and the germline J gene fills in the end. This chain connects TRBV13-1 to TRBJ1-4; 10 bases are shared with TRBD1. CDR1 NSHNY and CDR2 SYGAGN come from the germline V gene. The CDR3 is 15 amino acids. The V segment lost 6 bases and the J segment 2 bases; nucleotides outside the gene matches: 4. CDR3 DNA (partial): TGTGCCAGCAAACCGGGACAGGGGTCCAACGAAAGATTATTT. Protein: CASKPGQGSNERLF. The full CDR3 protein is CASKPGQGSNERLFF.

About this clone itself: Genes here carry mouse names. Read data end 1 residue before the CDR3 end; the end is taken from the germline J gene. The chain uses TRBV26 and TRBJ2-4; 9 nucleotides agree with TRBD1. The CDR3 has 15 amino acids. Germline CDR1 is KGHPV and CDR2 is FQNQEV (reference sequence). V dropped 2 bases and J dropped 1; count of bases not matched to a gene: 1. CDR3 residues: CASSLDRGGQNTLYF. The covered CDR3 bases are TGTGCCAGCAGTCTGGACAGGGGGGGTCAAAACACCTTGTAC.

This clone is judged medium-sized. Genes and germline are mouse. The read stops 1 residue short of the end of the CDR3; the missing end is completed from the germline J gene. The chain joins TRBV26 to TRBJ1-3; possibly TRBD1 for D (5 bases). This CDR3 is built from 13 residues. CDR1 is KGHPV, CDR2 FQNQEV, per germline (reference sequence). V was pared by 7 bases and J by 0 bases, with 7 bases between. CDR3 sequence: CASTGPSGNTLYF. The covered CDR3 bases are TGTGCCAGCACAGGGCCTTCTGGAAATACGCTCTAT.

With respect to this clone: The gene symbols are mouse symbols. The CDR3 end is not reached by the read, which stops 1 residue before it; the germline J gene fills it in. The chain joins TRBV26 to TRBJ1-3; tentative D call: TRBD1 (6 bases). There are 14 residues in the CDR3. Trimming pared 6 bases from V and 0 bases from J, leaving 9 bases between. Germline assignment: CDR1 KGHPV and CDR2 FQNQEV (reference sequence). The CDR3 loop reads CASSQTGSGNTLYF. Incomplete CDR3 DNA: TGTGCCAGCAGCCAGACAGGTTCTGGAAATACGCTCTAT.

A note on this clone: Genes and germline come from the mouse. Incomplete CDR3 DNA: TGTGCCAGCAGTTTAGGGGGGCGCAACACAGAAGTCTTC. This codes for CASSLGGRNTEVF. The entire CDR3 protein reads CASSLGGRNTEVFF. The chain is built from TRBV15 and TRBJ1-1, with D perhaps matching TRBD1 (6 bases). The CDR3 goes on 1 residue after the read ends, and that part is filled in from the germline J gene. Trimming stripped 1 base from V and 2 bases from J, with 8 bases between. Germline V gene sequence: CDR1 SGHND, CDR2 FRSKSL. CDR3 length equals 14 residues.

Comment on this clone: Any gene name here is a mouse gene name. The CDR3 end falls 1 residue outside the read, so it is completed with the germline J gene. The chain combines TRBV15 with TRBJ2-4; D gene uncertain. This CDR3 is built from 13 residues. The germline V gene encodes CDR1 SGHND and CDR2 FRSKSL. The V end lost 7 bases, the J end lost 0 bases, and 8 bases lay between the germline ends. The part of the CDR3 DNA that was read is TGTGCCAGCACCCACAATAGTCAAAACACCTTGTAC. This translates into CASTHNSQNTLY. The whole CDR3 region reads CASTHNSQNTLYF.

This clone has just a few counts. These gene names are mouse names. The DNA ends 1 residue before the CDR3 does, and the rest of the CDR3 is filled in from the germline J gene. V and J are TRBV23 and TRBJ2-7; the table's TRBD2 call for D was not verified on the DNA. Germline V lookup: CDR1 KGHTA, CDR2 FQNQQP. The length of the CDR3 is 13 residues. Incomplete CDR3 DNA: TGCTCCAGCAGTCTTCTGGGGGACTATGAACAGTAC. This sequence encodes CSSSLLGDYEQY. The whole CDR3 protein is CSSSLLGDYEQYF.

Notes on this clone: Gene and germline names: mouse. CDR3 DNA, as far as it was read: TGTGCCAGCAGCCAAGATGGGGACAGGGGGTATGAACAGTAC. Its protein is CASSQDGDRGYEQY. The entire CDR3 protein reads CASSQDGDRGYEQYF. The V and J genes are TRBV2 and TRBJ2-7; TRBD1 matches at 11 bases. The CDR3 extends 1 residue past the end of the read, so its final part is completed from the germline J gene. The CDR3 runs 15 residues. V was clipped by 0 bases and J by 4 bases; unmatched bases: 2. CDR1 LGHNA and CDR2 YSYQKL come from the germline V gene.

In this sample, this clone turned up a few times. The gene names here belong to mouse. The CDR3 end lies 1 residue beyond the end of the read and is filled in from the germline J gene. The chain links TRBV26 to TRBJ1-3, with unresolved D. This CDR3 comprises 14 residues. Germline assignment: CDR1 KGHPV and CDR2 FQNQEV (reference sequence). Trimming shortened V by 2 bases and J by 0 bases, and 5 bases separated the two germline ends. The CDR3 reads CASSLRNSGNTLYF. CDR3 DNA, as far as it was read: TGTGCCAGCAGTCTGAGGAATTCTGGAAATACGCTCTAT. Variable domain in full (rest from reference TRBV26 and TRBJ1-3): NSKVIQTPRYLVKGQGQKAKMRCIPEKGHPVVFWYQQNKNNEFKFLINFQNQEVLQQIDMTEKRFSAECPSNSPCSLEIQSSEAGDSALYLCASSLRNSGNTLYFGEGSRLIVV.

Details on this clone: Each gene name is a mouse one. The CDR3 goes on 1 residue after the read ends, and that part is filled in from the germline J gene. The chain couples TRBV3 to TRBJ1-1, with 8 bases matching TRBD1. This CDR3 is 13 amino acids long. The trim removed 5 bases at V and 3 bases at J, leaving 2 bases unmatched. CDR1 and CDR2 from the germline V gene are SNHLY and FYNGKV (reference sequence). The sequenced CDR3 bases are TGTGCCAGCAGCCCGGACAGGGACACAGAAGTCTTC. Translating it yields CASSPDRDTEVF. The full CDR3 protein is CASSPDRDTEVFF.

A note on this clone: Gene names and germline match the mouse. From the germline J gene comes the end of the CDR3, since the read stops 1 residue before it. The rearrangement links TRBV3 to TRBJ2-7, with 8 bases fitting TRBD2. The length of the CDR3 is 13 residues. Germline V gene sequence: CDR1 SNHLY, CDR2 FYNGKV (reference sequence). The junction had 4 bases not matched to a gene; V was cut back by 5 bases and J by 4 bases. CDR3 bases read: TGTGCCAGCAGCGGACTGGGTCTATATGAACAGTAC. Its protein product is CASSGLGLYEQY. The CDR3 reads in full as CASSGLGLYEQYF. Based on the CDR3 plus reference TRBV3 and TRBJ2-7, the full variable domain is GPKVLQIPSHQIIDMGQMVTLNCDPVSNHLYFYWYKQILGQQMEFLVNFYNGKVMEKSKLFKDQFSVERPDGSYFTLKIQPTALEDSAVYFCASSGLGLYEQYFGPGTRLTVL.

As regards this clone: The gene symbols are mouse symbols. The CDR3: CASSIDWGDSYEQYF. CDR3 DNA, as far as it was read: TGTGCCAGCAGTATTGACTGGGGGGACTCCTATGAACAGTAC. The gene calls are TRBV19 and TRBJ2-7; TRBD2 agrees at 10 bases. The observed sequence ends 1 residue before the CDR3 terminus, with the missing tail filled in from the germline J gene. Trimming removed 2 bases from V and 0 bases from J; junction bases left unmatched: 2. Germline assignment: CDR1 FNHDT and CDR2 SITEND (reference sequence). CDR3 length equals 15 residues.

In its sample, this clone ranks as medium-sized. Gene names and germline refer to mouse. The sequenced fragment ends 1 residue before the CDR3 boundary, so the rest is inferred from the germline J gene. V is TRBV20 and J is TRBJ2-2, with 14 bases fitting TRBD2. Losses at the gene ends were 5 bases for V and 2 bases for J; bases not matched to a gene: 4. The CDR3 has 16 residues. Germline CDR1 is GFQATS and CDR2 is STVNSAI. Incomplete CDR3 DNA: TGTGGTGCTCGGGGACTGGGGGGGCGCAACACCGGGCAGCTCTAC. Protein sequence: CGARGLGGRNTGQLY. The full-length CDR3 reads as CGARGLGGRNTGQLYF. The whole variable domain, filled in from reference TRBV20 and TRBJ2-2, reads GALVYQYPRRTICKSGTSMRMECQAVGFQATSVAWYRQSPQKTFELIALSTVNSAIKYEQNFTQEKFPISHPNLSFSSMTVLNAYLEDRGLYLCGARGLGGRNTGQLYFGEGSKLTVL.

Comments on this clone: The genes are named according to mouse. With the read ending 1 residue before the CDR3 end, the germline J gene is used to fill in that end. V is TRBV3 and J is TRBJ2-7, with TRBD2 identical over 8 bases. The CDR3 totals 14 residues. With V trimmed by 2 bases and J by 2 bases, 2 bases remained unmatched. CDR1 and CDR2 (germline): SNHLY, FYNGKV (reference sequence). The CDR3 here is CASSLRLGTYEQYF. The CDR3 DNA, read in part, is TGTGCCAGCAGCTTAAGACTGGGGACCTATGAACAGTAC.

As to this clone: Gene names denote mouse genes. Read coverage stops 1 residue before the CDR3 terminus; the germline J gene supplies the remainder. The genes are TRBV3 and TRBJ2-7; 11 positions match TRBD2. J gave up 4 bases and V 5 bases, and 4 bases lay outside the gene matches. Germline CDR1 SNHLY, CDR2 FYNGKV (reference sequence). This CDR3 has 14 residues. The CDR3 sequence: CASSPTGGGYEQYF. The sequenced CDR3 bases are TGTGCCAGCAGCCCGACTGGGGGGGGATATGAACAGTAC.

About this clone itself: The gene symbols are mouse symbols. The CDR3 extends 1 residue past the end of the read, so its final part is completed from the germline J gene. This chain joins TRBV3 and TRBJ1-4; TRBD1 agrees at 9 bases. V gave up 5 bases and J gave up 6 bases; unmatched junction bases: 4. CDR1 and CDR2 (germline): SNHLY, FYNGKV (reference sequence). The length of the CDR3 is 14 residues. The DNA read from the CDR3 is TGTGCCAGCAGCAGACAGGGGGGGGACGAAAGATTATTT. Amino acid sequence: CASSRQGGDERLF. The whole CDR3 reads CASSRQGGDERLFF.

As concerns this clone: The gene symbols are mouse symbols. The CDR3 end falls 1 residue outside the read, so it is completed with the germline J gene. The chain employs TRBV26 and TRBJ2-4, with no clear D. Germline CDR1 and CDR2: KGHPV and FQNQEV (reference sequence). V lost 4 bases to trimming and J lost 0 bases, with 8 bases between them. The CDR3 contains 14 residues. CDR3 protein: CASSPRVSQNTLYF. CDR3 bases read: TGTGCCAGCAGTCCCCGGGTTAGTCAAAACACCTTGTAC.

Relative to its sample, this clone is medium-sized. Gene names refer to mouse genes. Read data end 1 residue before the CDR3 end; the end is taken from the germline J gene. The chain recombines TRBV23 with TRBJ2-7; TRBD2 was called by the table and not checked on the DNA. Germline CDR1 is KGHTA and CDR2 is FQNQQP. The CDR3 is 16 residues long. The DNA read from the CDR3 is TGCTCCAGCAGTCCCCGACTGGGGGGGAGCTCCTATGAACAGTAC. Translation gives CSSSPRLGGSSYEQY. The complete CDR3 reads CSSSPRLGGSSYEQYF. The whole variable domain, remainder taken from reference TRBV23 and TRBJ2-7, is DAAVTQKPRYLIKMKGQEAEMKCIPEKGHTAVFWYQQKQSKELKFLIYFQNQQPLDQIDMVKERFSAVCPSSSLCSLGIRTCEAEDSALYLCSSSPRLGGSSYEQYFGPGTRLTVL.

About this clone: Gene names are the mouse ones. The read terminates 1 residue ahead of where the CDR3 ends, so the germline J gene completes it. The J gene is TRBJ2-2, the V gene TRBV26; a weak D match, TRBD1 (5 bases). The ends were cut back, 2 bases at V and 0 bases at J, with 7 bases in the middle. The CDR3 extends over 15 amino acids. The germline CDR1 and CDR2 sequences are KGHPV and FQNQEV (reference sequence). CDR3 protein: CASSLDRTNTGQLYF. The covered CDR3 bases are TGTGCCAGCAGTCTGGACAGAACAAACACCGGGCAGCTCTAC. Using reference TRBV26 and TRBJ2-2 for the parts outside the CDR3, the full variable domain is NSKVIQTPRYLVKGQGQKAKMRCIPEKGHPVVFWYQQNKNNEFKFLINFQNQEVLQQIDMTEKRFSAECPSNSPCSLEIQSSEAGDSALYLCASSLDRTNTGQLYFGEGSKLTVL.

About this clone itself: These gene names are mouse names. The read falls 1 residue short of the CDR3 end, and the missing part is taken from the germline J gene. This sequence joins TRBV5 and TRBJ1-1, with D perhaps matching TRBD1 (6 bases). Between the trimmed V and J ends, which lost 0 bases and 2 bases, there was a span of 7 bases. The CDR3 totals 14 residues. In germline, CDR1 is LGHNA, CDR2 YNLKQL (reference sequence). CDR3 DNA (partial): TGTGCCAGCAGCCAAGACAGGGGCAACACAGAAGTCTTC. Protein: CASSQDRGNTEVF. The full CDR3 is CASSQDRGNTEVFF.

To note about this clone: Each gene name is a mouse one. The sequenced fragment ends 1 residue before the CDR3 boundary, so the rest is inferred from the germline J gene. V is TRBV2 and J is TRBJ1-1, with 9 bases lining up with TRBD1. With V trimmed by 3 bases and J by 5 bases, 1 base remained unmatched. Germline-derived CDR1 and CDR2 are LGHNA and YSYQKL. The CDR3 covers 13 residues. Incomplete CDR3 DNA: TGTGCCAGCAGCCACGGACAGGGGACAGAAGTCTTC. It yields the protein CASSHGQGTEVF. The full CDR3 reads CASSHGQGTEVFF.

For this clone: Gene names follow the mouse nomenclature. The read stops 1 residue short of the end of the CDR3; the missing end is completed from the germline J gene. The chain joins TRBV13-3 to TRBJ1-4; the match to TRBD1 covers 10 bases. From germline, CDR1 is NNHDY and CDR2 SYVADS. J lost 5 bases, V lost 9 bases, and 4 bases had no gene match. CDR3 length equals 13 residues. The covered CDR3 bases are TGTGCCATCCGGGACAGGGGAAACGAAAGATTATTT. Translation gives CAIRDRGNERLF. In full, the CDR3 reads CAIRDRGNERLFF. Filled out from reference TRBV13-3 and TRBJ1-4, the complete variable domain reads EAAVTQSPRSKVAVTGGKVTLSCHQTNNHDYMYWYRQDTGHGLRLIHYSYVADSTEKGDIPDGYKASRPSQENFSLILELASLSQTAVYFCAIRDRGNERLFFGHGTKLSVL.

With regard to this clone: Any gene name here is a mouse gene name. This CDR3 reads CTCSAGGDTQYF. Incomplete CDR3 DNA: TGCACCTGCAGTGCAGGGGGAGACACCCAGTAC. The chain couples TRBV1 to TRBJ2-5; D is ambiguous. The DNA ends 1 residue before the CDR3 does, and the rest of the CDR3 is filled in from the germline J gene. Germline CDR1 and CDR2: NSQYPW and LRSPGD (reference sequence). The CDR3 is 12 residues long. Trimming pared 1 base from V and 5 bases from J, leaving 4 bases between.

This clone was observed a few times. Mouse germline and gene names are used. The sequenced fragment ends 1 residue before the CDR3 boundary, so the rest is inferred from the germline J gene. The V gene is TRBV22, the J gene TRBJ2-5; the table assigns TRBD2, which was not confirmed against the DNA. TRBV22 is classified as a pseudogene. The CDR3 totals 15 residues. CDR3 bases read: TGTGCCAGCAGTGGGACTGGGGGTTGCCAAGACACCCAGTAC. Translating gives CASSGTGGCQDTQY. From start to end, the CDR3 is CASSGTGGCQDTQYF.

In the case of this clone: Mouse gene names and germline throughout. Coverage ceases 1 residue before the CDR3 finishes, and the germline J gene fills in the end. This chain joins TRBV3 and TRBJ1-6, with D uncertain. TRBJ1-6 is labeled an ORF, and its function is uncertain. The CDR3 sequence is 14 residues long. Per germline, CDR1 SNHLY and CDR2 FYNGKV (reference sequence). V shed 1 base and J shed 3 bases, with 4 bases lying between them. CDR3: CASSLGGYNSPLYF. The sequenced part of the CDR3 DNA is TGTGCCAGCAGCTTAGGCGGCTATAATTCGCCCCTCTAC.

On this clone: The germline and genes are mouse ones. From the germline J gene comes the end of the CDR3, since the read stops 1 residue before it. V and J are TRBV26 and TRBJ1-6, with unresolved D. TRBJ1-6 counts as an open reading frame of uncertain function. Germline CDR1 and CDR2: KGHPV and FQNQEV (reference sequence). The CDR3 totals 15 residues. Trimming stripped 6 bases from V and 0 bases from J, with 9 bases between. The chain's CDR3 is CASSPPNSYNSPLYF. The sequenced CDR3 bases are TGTGCCAGCAGCCCGCCCAATTCCTATAATTCGCCCCTCTAC.

Remarks on this clone: Gene names and germline refer to mouse. The CDR3 end lies 1 residue beyond the end of the read and is filled in from the germline J gene. This chain joins TRBV26 and TRBJ1-2; 7 bases align to TRBD1. With V trimmed by 4 bases and J by 4 bases, 3 bases remained unmatched. The CDR3 loop spans 13 amino acids. Germline V gene data show CDR1 as KGHPV and CDR2 as FQNQEV (reference sequence). The CDR3 DNA, read in part, is TGTGCCAGCAGTCCGACAGGGATCTCCGACTACACC. This codes for CASSPTGISDYT. The whole CDR3 region reads CASSPTGISDYTF.

As for this clone: Here the gene names and germline are mouse. The missing CDR3 end, 1 residue past where the read stops, is filled in from the germline J gene. V gene TRBV26 combines with J gene TRBJ2-4; 8 positions agree with TRBD1. Germline V CDR1 and CDR2: KGHPV, FQNQEV (reference sequence). This CDR3 region has 12 residues. The V segment lost 6 bases and the J segment 5 bases; nucleotides outside the gene matches: 1. The sequenced CDR3 bases are TGTGCCAGCAGGCAGGGGGCAAACACCTTGTAC. Residues: CASRQGANTLY. The whole CDR3 reads CASRQGANTLYF.